One and the same sample provided the 5 T cell receptor beta chains below, sequenced in a study of shared clonotypes between healthy human individuals. The data were produced by immunoSEQ multiplex PCR, yet TCRdb's version contains in-frame clones alone and is incomplete. The repertoire holds about 2.3 million clones, 85% to 95% seen once, with approximately 0.39% in the top ten. Material: naive CD4+ T cells from PBMCs. Subset meaning: CD45RA+ positively selected. These receptors came from a man younger than 35 in good health. Some clones in this sample may be carry-over from other donors' samples.

The V and J genes are TRBV19 and TRBJ1-1; 11 positions match TRBD1. Germline CDR1 is LNHDA and CDR2 is SQIVND (reference sequence). The J segment lost 3 bases and the V segment lost 1 base, leaving 4 bases of the junction unmatched. This CDR3 comprises 16 residues. The CDR3, as DNA: TGTGCCAGTAGTATAGGGACAGGGGGCTCCGACACTGAAGCTTTCTTT. It codes for CASSIGTGGSDTEAFF.

The chain carries TRBV7-9 and TRBJ1-2; D unclear. Trimming left V 5 bases short and J 2 bases short, with 9 bases between. Germline assignment: CDR1 SEHNR and CDR2 FQNEAQ (reference sequence). The CDR3 totals 13 residues. This chain's CDR3 is CASSQRQNYGYTF. CDR3 DNA: TGTGCCAGCAGCCAAAGACAAAACTATGGCTACACCTTC. Using reference TRBV7-9 and TRBJ1-2 for the parts outside the CDR3, the full variable domain is DTGVSQNPRHKITKRGQNVTFRCDPISEHNRLYWYRQTLGQGPEFLTYFQNEAQLEKSRLLSDRFSAERPKGSFSTLEIQRTEQGDSAMYLCASSQRQNYGYTFGSGTRLTVV.

The rearrangement uses TRBV30 and TRBJ2-7; possibly TRBD2 for D (6 bases). The V gene's germline CDR1 is GTSNPN and CDR2 SVGIG (reference sequence). The CDR3 covers 15 residues. Trimming took off 0 bases at V and 2 bases at J, with 14 bases between the two ends. The CDR3 is CAWSVPGLQTYEQYF. The CDR3 DNA follows: TGTGCCTGGAGTGTACCGGGACTGCAAACCTACGAGCAGTACTTC. Complete variable domain (other parts from reference TRBV30 and TRBJ2-7): SQTIHQWPATLVQPVGSPLSLECTVEGTSNPNLYWYRQAAGRGLQLLFYSVGIGQISSEVPQNLSASRPQDRQFILSSKKLLLSDSGFYLCAWSVPGLQTYEQYFGPGTRLTVT.

The CDR3 loop is CASSGQGPSYEQYF. The CDR3, as DNA: TGCGCCAGCAGCGGACAGGGCCCGTCCTACGAGCAGTACTTC. V usage is TRBV5-1 and J usage is TRBJ2-7; 8 bases match TRBD1. The CDR3 has 14 residues. Germline lookup yields CDR1 SGHRS and CDR2 YFSETQ. With V trimmed by 4 bases and J by 1 base, 4 bases remained unmatched. Full variable domain (missing parts from reference TRBV5-1 and TRBJ2-7): KAGVTQTPRYLIKTRGQQVTLSCSPISGHRSVSWYQQTPGQGLQFLFEYFSETQRNKGNFPGRFSGRQFSNSRSEMNVSTLELGDSALYLCASSGQGPSYEQYFGPGTRLTVT.

V and J are TRBV9 and TRBJ2-1, with D unresolved. CDR3 length: 14 amino acids. Germline lookup yields CDR1 SGDLS and CDR2 YYNGEE. V lost 0 bases to trimming and J lost 9 bases, with 13 bases between them. The CDR3 reads CASSVDSSLGEQFF. For the CDR3, the DNA is TGTGCCAGCAGCGTAGATTCTAGTCTAGGTGAGCAGTTCTTC.